This T cell receptor beta chain was retrieved from a study of early T cells in non-severe SARS-CoV-2 infection. The TCR library protocol was used to attach unique molecular identifiers. These identifiers were attached to individual cDNA molecules. TCRdb reprocessed the 5' RACE reads via MiXCR and lists one record per CDR3 protein. Found here are roughly 80,000 distinct CDR3 sequences, about 9.6% of them singletons; the top ten hold about 5.3%. Germline CDR1 reads MDHEN; CDR2 reads SYDVKM. The CDR3 contains 15 residues. V gave up 6 bases and J gave up 5 bases; unmatched junction bases: 12. This TCR derives from an adult who was a healthcare worker with PCR-confirmed SARS-CoV-2 infection or an uninfected control (not recorded which). The chain couples TRBV28 to TRBJ2-5, with 7 positions matching TRBD2. Material: whole blood. CDR3 DNA sequence: TGTGCCAGCAGCCCCCTAGGGGAGGGAAGGGAGACCCAGTACTTC. Translating gives CASSPLGEGRETQYF.